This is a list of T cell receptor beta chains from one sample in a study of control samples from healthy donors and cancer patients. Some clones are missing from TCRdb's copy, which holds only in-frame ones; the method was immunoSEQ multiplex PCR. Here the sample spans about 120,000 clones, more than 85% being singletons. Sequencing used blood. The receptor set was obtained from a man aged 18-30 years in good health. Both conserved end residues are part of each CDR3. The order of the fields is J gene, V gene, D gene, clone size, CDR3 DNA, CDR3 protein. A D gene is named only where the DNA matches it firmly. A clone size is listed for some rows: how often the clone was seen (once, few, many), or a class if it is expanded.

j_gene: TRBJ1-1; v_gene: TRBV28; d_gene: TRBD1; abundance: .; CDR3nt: TGTGCCAGCAGTCCAATACAGGGGAGGAACACTGAAGCTTTCTTT; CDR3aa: CASSPIQGRNTEAFF
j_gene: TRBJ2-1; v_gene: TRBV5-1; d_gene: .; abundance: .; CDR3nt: TGCGCCAGCAGCTTGTGGGCTAGCCGCTTGGGATCCTACAATGAGCAGTTCTTC; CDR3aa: CASSLWASRLGSYNEQFF
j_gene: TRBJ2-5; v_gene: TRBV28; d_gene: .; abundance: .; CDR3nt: TGTGCCAGCAGTTTTCAGGGTCAAGAGACCCAGTACTTC; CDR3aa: CASSFQGQETQYF
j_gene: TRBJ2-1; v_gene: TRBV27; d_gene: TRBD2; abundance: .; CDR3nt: TGTGCCAGCAGTTTTCTGGCGGGAGGACCCTACAATGAGCAGTTCTTC; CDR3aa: CASSFLAGGPYNEQFF
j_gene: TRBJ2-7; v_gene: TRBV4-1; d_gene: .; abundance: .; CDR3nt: TGCGCCAGCAGCCAAGAAAACGGAGCCTACGAGCAGTACTTC; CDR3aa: CASSQENGAYEQYF
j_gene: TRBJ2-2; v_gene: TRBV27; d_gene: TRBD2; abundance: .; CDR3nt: TGTGCCAGCAGCCTGGGACTAGCGGGAAGGGGGGAGCTGTTTTTT; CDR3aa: CASSLGLAGRGELFF
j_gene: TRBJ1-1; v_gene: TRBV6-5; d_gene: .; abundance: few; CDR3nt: TGTGCCACCCGACAGGACCGAAGCACTGAAGCTTTCTTT; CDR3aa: CATRQDRSTEAFF
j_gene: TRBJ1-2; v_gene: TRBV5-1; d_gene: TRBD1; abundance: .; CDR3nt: TGCGCCAGCAGCTTGGCCTTGGACAGGGTTGCCAGAGCTAACTATGGCTACACCTTC; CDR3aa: CASSLALDRVARANYGYTF
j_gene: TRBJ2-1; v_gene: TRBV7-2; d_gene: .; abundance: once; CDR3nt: TGTGCCAGCAGCTTAGTACAAGGGGGTAACAATGAGCAGTTCTTC; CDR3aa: CASSLVQGGNNEQFF
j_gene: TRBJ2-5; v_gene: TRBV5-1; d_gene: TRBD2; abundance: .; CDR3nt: TGCGCCAGCAGTGGGGGAGCGGGGCTGTACCAAGAGACCCAGTACTTC; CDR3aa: CASSGGAGLYQETQYF
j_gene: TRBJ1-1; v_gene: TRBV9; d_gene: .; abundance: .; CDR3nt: TGTGCCAGCAGCGTAGCTATGGGGGCGGGCACTGAAGCTTTCTTT; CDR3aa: CASSVAMGAGTEAFF
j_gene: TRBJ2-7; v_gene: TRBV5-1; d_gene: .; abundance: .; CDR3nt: TGCGCCAGCAGCTCTGTCGTCAGGGTCGAGCAGTACTTC; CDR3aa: CASSSVVRVEQYF
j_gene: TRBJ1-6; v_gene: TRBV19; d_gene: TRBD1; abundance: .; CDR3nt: TGTGCCAGTAGTAATAAGGGGGCGGAATCACCCCTCCACTTT; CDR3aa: CASSNKGAESPLHF
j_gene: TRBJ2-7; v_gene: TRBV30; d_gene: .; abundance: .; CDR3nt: TGTGCCTGGAGAGGGGGACCATACGAGCAGTACTTC; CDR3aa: CAWRGGPYEQYF
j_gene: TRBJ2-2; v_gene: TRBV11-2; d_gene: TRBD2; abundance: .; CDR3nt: TGTGCCAGCTGGGCGGGGGATGGCATCACCGGGGAGCTGTTTTTT; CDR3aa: CASWAGDGITGELFF
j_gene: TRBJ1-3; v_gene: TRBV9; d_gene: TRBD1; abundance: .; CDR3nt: TGTGCCAGCAGCGAAAAGACAGGGCCTGGAAACACCATATATTTT; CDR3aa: CASSEKTGPGNTIYF
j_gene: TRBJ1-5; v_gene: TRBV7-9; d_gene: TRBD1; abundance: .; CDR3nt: TGTGCCAGCAGCCATGACAGGGATTATCAGCCCCAGCATTTT; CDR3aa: CASSHDRDYQPQHF
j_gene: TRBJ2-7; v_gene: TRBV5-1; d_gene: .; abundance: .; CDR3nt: TGCGCCAGCAGCCGGGCCAGGGACGAGCAGTACTTC; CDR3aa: CASSRARDEQYF
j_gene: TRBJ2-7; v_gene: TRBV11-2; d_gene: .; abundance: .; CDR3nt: TGTGCCAGCAGCTTAGATCTTATTCGGGGTGGAGAGCAGTACTTC; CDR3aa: CASSLDLIRGGEQYF
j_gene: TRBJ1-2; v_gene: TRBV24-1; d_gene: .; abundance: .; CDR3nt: TGTGCCACCAGTGAAGGCTTGGGGGATGGCTACACCTTC; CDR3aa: CATSEGLGDGYTF
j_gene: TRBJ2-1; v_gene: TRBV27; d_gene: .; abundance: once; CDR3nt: TGTGCCAGCAGTTTGGTGGGAGTTTCATACAATGAGCAGTTCTTC; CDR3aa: CASSLVGVSYNEQFF
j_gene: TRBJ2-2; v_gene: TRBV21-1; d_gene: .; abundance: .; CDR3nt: TGTGCCAGCAGCAAACATGGTTCCAGACACACCGGGGAGCTGTTTTTT; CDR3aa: CASSKHGSRHTGELFF
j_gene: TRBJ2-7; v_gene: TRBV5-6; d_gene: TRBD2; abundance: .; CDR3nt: TGTGCCAGCAGGTTGTTAGCGGGGAGCTCCTACGAGCAGTACTTC; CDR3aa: CASRLLAGSSYEQYF
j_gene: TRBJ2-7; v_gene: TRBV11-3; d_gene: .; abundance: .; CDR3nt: TGTGCCACTCCTTCCTGGAACGAGCAGTACTTC; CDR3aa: CATPSWNEQYF
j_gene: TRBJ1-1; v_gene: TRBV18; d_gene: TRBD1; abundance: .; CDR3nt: TGTGCCAGCTCTTTCCGGCCACAGGGGGCGAACACTGAAGCTTTCTTT; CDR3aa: CASSFRPQGANTEAFF
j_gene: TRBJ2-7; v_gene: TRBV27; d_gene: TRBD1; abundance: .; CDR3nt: TGTGCCAGCAGTGTCGGACAGGGGAGCTCCTACGAGCAGTACTTC; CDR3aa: CASSVGQGSSYEQYF